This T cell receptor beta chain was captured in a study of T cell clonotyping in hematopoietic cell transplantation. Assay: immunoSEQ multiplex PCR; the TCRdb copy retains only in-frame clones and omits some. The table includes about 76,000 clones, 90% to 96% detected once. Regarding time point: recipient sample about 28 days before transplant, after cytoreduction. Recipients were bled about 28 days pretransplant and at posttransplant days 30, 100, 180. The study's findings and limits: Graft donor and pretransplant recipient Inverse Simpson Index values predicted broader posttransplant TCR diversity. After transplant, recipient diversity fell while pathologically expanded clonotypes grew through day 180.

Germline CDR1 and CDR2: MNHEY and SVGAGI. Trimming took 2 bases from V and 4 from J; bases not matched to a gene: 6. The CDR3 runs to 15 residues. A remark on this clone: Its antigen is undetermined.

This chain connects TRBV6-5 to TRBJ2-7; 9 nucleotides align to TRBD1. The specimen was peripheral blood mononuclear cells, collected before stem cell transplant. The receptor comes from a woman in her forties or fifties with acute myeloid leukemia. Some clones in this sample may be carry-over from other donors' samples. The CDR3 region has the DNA TGTGCCAGCAGTTACAGGACAGGGGATGGGTACGAGCAGTACTTC. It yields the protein CASSYRTGDGYEQYF.